These T cell receptor beta chains were read from a single sample in a study of OX40 agonist ivuxolimab in advanced cancers. TCRdb's table, derived via immunoSEQ multiplex PCR, lists solely in-frame clones and lacks some. The data show around 15,000 clones, roughly 60% seen once. Here the sequenced sample was CD4+ or CD8+ T cells sorted from blood, taken in a trial of the OX40 agonist ivuxolimab. The receptor set was obtained from an adult with an advanced solid tumor such as melanoma, head and neck, liver or kidney cancer. Both conserved end residues are part of each CDR3. The order of the fields is D gene, V gene, clone size, J gene, CDR3 protein, CDR3 DNA. D genes are given only for firm matches. Some rows mark clone size as missing; the rest say once, few, many or name a class of expanded clone.

.	TRBV11-2	.	TRBJ2-5	CASSSNEQSRETQYF	TGTGCCAGCAGCTCAAACGAGCAGTCACGGGAGACCCAGTACTTC
TRBD1	TRBV5-6	once	TRBJ1-2	CASSSQGGYGYTF	TGTGCCAGCAGCTCTCAGGGGGGGTATGGCTACACCTTC
.	TRBV15	.	TRBJ1-1	CATSRGEIGINTEAFF	TGTGCCACCAGCAGAGGTGAAATCGGGATAAACACTGAAGCTTTCTTT
TRBD1	TRBV9	.	TRBJ2-3	CASSPSRGPSTDTQYF	TGTGCCAGCAGCCCCTCGAGGGGGCCTAGCACAGATACGCAGTATTTT
TRBD1	TRBV6-5	.	TRBJ2-1	CASSYSTGLNEQFF	TGTGCCAGCAGTTACTCGACAGGGTTGAATGAGCAGTTCTTC
TRBD2	TRBV5-6	.	TRBJ2-7	CASSYSGTSFYEQYF	TGTGCCAGCAGCTATTCAGGGACTAGCTTCTATGAGCAGTACTTC
.	TRBV7-9	.	TRBJ2-5	CASSLELAQPIETQYF	TGTGCCAGCAGCTTAGAGCTGGCTCAACCAATAGAGACCCAGTACTTC
.	TRBV5-4	.	TRBJ1-6	CATRRLPNSPLHF	TGTGCTACCCGGCGGCTCCCGAATTCACCCCTCCACTTT
.	TRBV27	medium-sized	TRBJ2-7	CASSVGGPIYEQYF	TGTGCCAGCAGCGTCGGGGGGCCTATCTACGAGCAGTACTTC
.	TRBV6-6	.	TRBJ2-7	CASSDAGTLYEQYF	TGTGCCAGCAGCGACGCAGGGACCCTCTACGAGCAGTACTTC
.	TRBV5-1	.	TRBJ2-7	CASSPRGRGGLDEQYF	TGCGCCAGCAGCCCCCGGGGAAGGGGTGGTCTAGACGAGCAGTACTTC
TRBD1	TRBV5-6	.	TRBJ2-7	CASSSLTGPYEQYF	TGTGCCAGCAGCTCCTTGACAGGGCCCTACGAGCAGTACTTC
.	TRBV10-3	.	TRBJ1-5	CAISESGGTYQPQHF	TGTGCCATCAGTGAGTCGGGGGGGACCTATCAGCCCCAGCATTTT
.	TRBV13	few	TRBJ2-7	CASSLGGPKQYF	TGTGCCAGCAGCTTAGGGGGCCCAAAGCAGTACTTC
.	TRBV4-2	few	TRBJ2-2	CASSQSFLGELFF	TGTGCCAGCAGCCAAAGCTTTCTCGGGGAGCTGTTTTTT
.	TRBV11-3	.	TRBJ1-2	CASSLGPQYYGYTF	TGTGCCAGCAGCTTAGGTCCGCAGTACTATGGCTACACCTTC
.	TRBV21-1	few	TRBJ2-5	CASSKGETQYF	TGTGCCAGCAGCAAGGGAGAGACCCAGTACTTC
.	TRBV6-5	.	TRBJ1-5	CASRNAGVSQPQHF	TGTGCCAGCAGAAATGCAGGGGTATCTCAGCCCCAGCATTTT
TRBD1	TRBV2	few	TRBJ1-5	CASSPGQGKYSNQPQHF	TGTGCCAGCAGTCCGGGACAGGGTAAATATAGCAATCAGCCCCAGCATTTT
.	TRBV7-9	few	TRBJ2-1	CASSLALVNEQFF	TGTGCCAGCAGCTTAGCGTTGGTCAATGAGCAGTTCTTC
TRBD2	TRBV4-2	.	TRBJ2-2	CASSPLAGVNTGELFF	TGTGCCAGCAGCCCACTAGCGGGGGTAAACACCGGGGAGCTGTTTTTT
TRBD2	TRBV11-2	few	TRBJ2-7	CASSHGLAGSEQYF	TGTGCCAGCAGCCATGGACTAGCGGGGAGCGAGCAGTACTTC
TRBD2	TRBV4-1	.	TRBJ2-1	CASSPGGRGGHNEQFF	TGCGCCAGCAGCCCGGGAGGTCGGGGGGGGCACAATGAGCAGTTCTTC
.	TRBV4-3	medium-sized	TRBJ1-2	CASRNVAGYTF	TGCGCCAGCAGAAATGTCGCTGGCTACACCTTC
TRBD1	TRBV27	.	TRBJ1-5	CASSFLVSGTGILQPQHF	TGTGCCAGCAGTTTCCTCGTATCCGGGACAGGGATATTACAGCCCCAGCATTTT
.	TRBV27	.	TRBJ1-2	CASRPPGKANYGYTF	TGTGCCAGCAGGCCTCCGGGAAAAGCTAACTATGGCTACACCTTC
.	TRBV11-2	.	TRBJ1-6	CASSLVGRGVNSPLHF	TGTGCCAGCAGCTTAGTGGGCAGGGGCGTTAATTCACCCCTCCACTTT
.	TRBV30	medium-sized	TRBJ1-1	CAWSVGHLNTEAFF	TGTGCCTGGAGTGTTGGGCATTTGAACACTGAAGCTTTCTTT
TRBD1	TRBV28	.	TRBJ2-4	CASRPDRVETKNIQYF	TGTGCCAGCAGACCAGACAGGGTGGAGACCAAAAACATTCAGTACTTC
.	TRBV2	.	TRBJ2-2	CASSSGVAGELFF	TGTGCCAGCAGTTCGGGGGTGGCCGGGGAGCTGTTTTTT
.	TRBV7-9	.	TRBJ2-7	CASSLTQGYEQYF	TGTGCCAGCAGCTTGACCCAGGGATACGAGCAGTACTTC
TRBD1	TRBV2	.	TRBJ2-7	CASSEGDRRTYEQYF	TGTGCCAGCAGTGAAGGGGACAGGCGTACCTACGAGCAGTACTTC
.	TRBV7-9	.	TRBJ2-2	CASSSSDSENTGELFF	TGTGCCAGCAGCTCTAGCGACAGTGAGAACACCGGGGAGCTGTTTTTT
TRBD2	TRBV23-1	.	TRBJ2-2	CAPVAGGGRGAVF	TGCGCCCCCGTAGCGGGGGGTGGCCGGGGAGCTGTTTTT
.	TRBV5-1	.	TRBJ2-1	CASSGVGGHKNNEQFF	TGCGCCAGCAGCGGGGTGGGGGGGCATAAAAACAATGAGCAGTTCTTC
.	TRBV7-6	few	TRBJ1-1	CASSLAGENTEAFF	TGTGCCAGCAGCTTAGCAGGGGAGAACACTGAAGCTTTCTTT
TRBD1	TRBV4-1	once	TRBJ2-7	CASSPRTGTTGEQYF	TGCGCCAGCAGCCCAAGGACAGGGACCACGGGAGAGCAGTACTTC
.	TRBV13	few	TRBJ2-1	CASSGGLYNEQFF	TGTGCCAGCAGCGGCGGACTTTACAATGAGCAGTTCTTC
.	TRBV5-4	once	TRBJ2-7	CASSFLGDYKQYF	TGTGCCAGCAGCTTTCTGGGAGATTACAAGCAGTACTTC
TRBD2	TRBV7-2	.	TRBJ2-3	CASSASGGRSDTQYF	TGTGCCAGCAGTGCTAGCGGGGGGAGGTCAGATACGCAGTATTTT
.	TRBV4-1	.	TRBJ1-2	CASSQGEGVWYYGYTF	TGCGCCAGCAGCCAGGGGGAGGGGGTTTGGTACTATGGCTACACCTTC
TRBD1	TRBV5-1	.	TRBJ1-1	CASSFGTGAEAFF	TGCGCCAGCAGCTTCGGGACAGGGGCTGAAGCTTTCTTT
.	TRBV7-2	few	TRBJ2-7	CASSLAHGGPYEQYF	TGTGCCAGCAGCTTAGCGCACGGGGGGCCCTACGAGCAGTACTTC
.	TRBV15	.	TRBJ1-2	CATSRDAGEEDGYTF	TGTGCCACCAGCAGAGATGCAGGGGAAGAGGATGGCTACACCTTC
.	TRBV7-6	.	TRBJ2-7	CASSPSNYYEQYF	TGTGCCAGCAGCCCCTCGAACTACTACGAGCAGTACTTC
.	TRBV4-1	.	TRBJ2-7	CASSQGRLTYEQYF	TGCGCCAGCAGCCAAGGCAGGCTAACCTACGAGCAGTACTTC